This T cell receptor beta chain was identified in a study of shared clonotypes between healthy human individuals. Only in-frame clones appear in the TCRdb table, and some are missing; sequencing was by immunoSEQ multiplex PCR. This sample carries a few million clones, approximately 94% of them seen once, and the ten largest clones take 0.11% to 0.15%. Naive CD45RA+ and memory CD45RA-negative subsets were split from CD4+ cells. What was sequenced was naive CD4+ T cells sorted from blood. Subset specified: CD45RA+ positively selected. The sequence was obtained from a man aged 18 to 29 in good health.

The CDR3 protein is CASRESAGYEQYF. CDR3 coding DNA: TGCGCCAGCAGGGAATCGGCCGGCTACGAGCAGTACTTC. The V gene is TRBV5-1, the J gene TRBJ2-7; D unclear. Per germline, CDR1 SGHRS and CDR2 YFSETQ. Trimming stripped 5 bases from V and 3 bases from J, with 12 bases between. CDR3 size: 13 residues.